Each of the 25 T cell receptor beta chains below was sequenced from the same sample in a study of shared clonotypes between healthy human individuals. Assay: immunoSEQ multiplex PCR; the TCRdb copy retains only in-frame clones and omits some. The data hold about 2.4 million clones, with 93% observed a single time. The sequencing input was naive CD4+ T cells from PBMCs. The sample's subset: CD45RA+ positively selected. Receptors were obtained from a man aged 18-30 years in good health. Some clones in this sample may be carry-over from other donors' samples.

Comment on this clone: This CDR3 is also generated by other DNA sequences in the sample. The chain links TRBV18 to TRBJ1-3; the D gene is possibly TRBD1 (5 bases). The CDR3 runs to 16 residues. V was cut by 3 bases and J by 1 base, with 13 bases left in between. Germline loops: CDR1 KGHSH, CDR2 LQKENI. In nucleotides, the CDR3 is TGTGCCAGCTCACCTCCGGGGAGGGGATCTGGAAACACCATATATTTT. It codes for CASSPPGRGSGNTIYF.

The chain couples TRBV28 to TRBJ2-1; D remains ambiguous. The CDR3 sequence is 14 residues long. V was cut by 7 bases and J by 5 bases, with 15 bases left in between. The germline gives CDR1 MDHEN, CDR2 SYDVKM. In DNA, the CDR3 is TGTGCCAGCAACTTAGGTTGGCGGAACAATGAGCAGTTCTTC. Its translation is CASNLGWRNNEQFF. The full variable domain, rest sourced from reference TRBV28 and TRBJ2-1, is DVKVTQSSRYLVKRTGEKVFLECVQDMDHENMFWYRQDPGLGLRLIYFSYDVKMKEKGDIPEGYSVSREKKERFSLILESASTNQTSMYLCASNLGWRNNEQFFGPGTRLTVL.

The chain is built from TRBV28 and TRBJ2-1, with 7 nucleotides matching TRBD1. In germline, CDR1 is MDHEN, CDR2 SYDVKM. The CDR3 runs to 14 residues. The V segment lost 5 bases and the J segment 8 bases; nucleotides outside the gene matches: 9. CDR3 nucleotides: TGTGCCAGCAGTATCAGACAGGGATCTGATGAGCAGTTCTTC. This encodes CASSIRQGSDEQFF.

This clone was detected only a few times. The V and J genes are TRBV5-1 and TRBJ1-1; no clear D gene. Trimming stripped 4 bases from V and 6 bases from J, with 16 bases between. The CDR3 covers 14 residues. Germline values: CDR1 SGHRS, CDR2 YFSETQ. CDR3 DNA: TGCGCCAGCAGCATCGGAGGGCCTGGGGCTGAAGCTTTCTTT. It yields the protein CASSIGGPGAEAFF.

This sequence joins TRBV2 and TRBJ2-7, with TRBD1 matching 8 bases. The CDR3 totals 15 residues. The J segment lost 2 bases and the V segment lost 1 base, leaving 4 bases of the junction unmatched. Germline values: CDR1 SNHLY, CDR2 FYNNEI. CDR3 nucleotide sequence: TGTGCCAGCAGTGAAGGGAGGACAGGGACCTACGAGCAGTACTTC. Translation gives CASSEGRTGTYEQYF.

The chain is built from TRBV2 and TRBJ2-1; the D gene is possibly TRBD1 (5 bases). CDR3 length: 14 amino acids. Between the trimmed V and J ends, which lost 3 bases and 4 bases, there was a span of 10 bases. Looked up from germline, CDR1 is SNHLY and CDR2 is FYNNEI. The CDR3 protein is CASSDDSFYNEQFF. CDR3 nucleotide sequence: TGTGCCAGCAGTGACGACAGCTTTTACAATGAGCAGTTCTTC.

The V gene is TRBV6-5, the J gene TRBJ2-7, with 10 bases identical to TRBD1. This CDR3 region has 15 residues. After removal of 7 bases from V and 6 bases from J, the junction contained 12 bases not matched to a gene. Germline assignment: CDR1 MNHEY and CDR2 SVGAGI. CDR3 coding DNA: TGTGCCAGCACCGCCAGACAGACAGGGGGCGGCGAGCAGTACTTC. This codes for CASTARQTGGGEQYF.

The J gene is TRBJ1-4, the V gene TRBV15; D possibly corresponds to TRBD1 (5 bases). Between the trimmed V and J ends, which lost 1 base and 6 bases, there was a span of 9 bases. This CDR3 is 14 amino acids long. Germline values: CDR1 LNHNV, CDR2 YYDKDF (reference sequence). CDR3 in amino acids: CATSRGGSDEKLFF. The CDR3 DNA follows: TGTGCCACCAGCAGAGGGGGGTCGGATGAAAAACTGTTTTTT.

The chain joins TRBV5-1 to TRBJ2-7; TRBD1 is a possible D gene (6 bases). Trimming left V 1 base short and J 3 bases short, with 11 bases between. The CDR3 is 14 residues long. Germline CDR1 and CDR2: SGHRS and YFSETQ. The CDR3 sequence: CASSLSSQGYEQYF. As DNA, the CDR3 is TGCGCCAGCAGCTTGTCCTCACAGGGCTACGAGCAGTACTTC.

V gene TRBV7-8 combines with J gene TRBJ2-7; perhaps TRBD1 as D (5 bases). Germline-derived CDR1 and CDR2 are SGHVS and FQNEAQ. The length of the CDR3 is 14 residues. The germline V and J ends were trimmed by 0 bases and 9 bases, with 15 bases remaining between them. CDR3 nucleotide sequence: TGTGCCAGCAGCTTAGCGCGGCAGGGTCAATGGCAGTACTTC. Encoded protein: CASSLARQGQWQYF.

This clone was counted once. The chain is built from TRBV19 and TRBJ2-1, with 10 bases aligning to TRBD2. Germline values: CDR1 LNHDA, CDR2 SQIVND (reference sequence). V lost 3 bases, J lost 8 bases, and 4 bases stayed unmatched. This CDR3 has 14 amino acids. The CDR3 is CASSISGRLYEQFF. DNA of the CDR3: TGTGCCAGTAGTATTAGCGGGAGGCTCTATGAGCAGTTCTTC.

This chain uses TRBV29-1 with TRBJ2-7; possibly TRBD1 or TRBD2 for D (6 bases each). Between the trimmed V and J ends, which lost 7 bases and 4 bases, there was a span of 14 bases. Germline V CDR1 and CDR2: SQVTM, ANQGSEA. The CDR3 spans 12 residues. CDR3 sequence reads: CSAGGQGYEQYF. The DNA for the CDR3 is TGCAGCGCTGGGGGGCAGGGATACGAGCAGTACTTC.

V usage is TRBV7-6 and J usage is TRBJ2-1, with D possibly TRBD2 on 5 matching bases. The germline CDR1 and CDR2 sequences are SGHVS and FNYEAQ. Trimming pared 1 base from V and 0 bases from J, leaving 10 bases between. The CDR3 has 16 amino acids. The CDR3 spells CASSLETTSSYNEQFF. The CDR3 nucleotides are TGTGCCAGCAGCTTAGAGACTACGAGCTCCTACAATGAGCAGTTCTTC.

The chain combines TRBV19 with TRBJ2-7; D uncertain. V lost 4 bases, J lost 0 bases, and 13 bases lay in between. The CDR3 is 15 residues long. Germline V gene sequence: CDR1 LNHDA, CDR2 SQIVND (reference sequence). CDR3 sequence reads: CASSNPGGYSYEQYF. The CDR3 DNA follows: TGTGCCAGTAGTAACCCCGGTGGGTACTCCTACGAGCAGTACTTC.

This sequence joins TRBV28 and TRBJ1-2, with D tentatively TRBD1 (6 bases). V was clipped by 7 bases and J by 8 bases, with 14 bases between them. The CDR3 spans 12 residues. Germline lookup yields CDR1 MDHEN and CDR2 SYDVKM. CDR3 sequence (DNA): TGTGCCAGCACGGGGGGCCGCCCGGGCTACACCTTC. Protein: CASTGGRPGYTF.

This chain uses TRBV19 with TRBJ1-4; D uncertain. CDR1 is LNHDA and CDR2 is SQIVND in the germline V gene (reference sequence). V lost 2 bases and J 7 bases, leaving 14 bases between the germline ends. The CDR3 length is 15 residues. CDR3 nucleotide sequence: TGTGCCAGTAGTATATTTGTGGGAGGGTCTGAAAAACTGTTTTTT. Translation gives CASSIFVGGSEKLFF.

The chain links TRBV18 to TRBJ1-1, with 7 bases identical to TRBD1. With V trimmed by 5 bases and J by 4 bases, 10 bases remained unmatched. The CDR3 loop spans 15 amino acids. Germline V gene lookup returns CDR1 KGHSH and CDR2 LQKENI. The CDR3 loop is CASSASTGYGTEAFF. The CDR3 nucleotides are TGTGCCAGCTCAGCCTCGACAGGGTACGGCACTGAAGCTTTCTTT.

About this clone itself: An end of the junction does not agree with germline; a read error may underlie this. This specimen includes other DNA sequences encoding the same CDR3. This sequence joins TRBV5-6 and TRBJ1-1, with unresolved D. Per the germline V gene, CDR1 is SGHDT and CDR2 is YYEEEE. This CDR3 has 13 amino acids. CDR3 loop: CASSLFGNTEAFF. The DNA of the CDR3 is TGTGCCAGTAGCTTGTTCGGTAACACTGAAGCTTTCTTT. Full variable domain (outside the CDR3, taken from reference TRBV5-6 and TRBJ1-1): DAGVTQSPTHLIKTRGQQVTLRCSPKSGHDTVSWYQQALGQGPQFIFQYYEEEERQRGNFPDRFSGHQFPNYSSELNVNALLLGDSALYLCASSLFGNTEAFFGQGTRLTVV.

The chain uses TRBV28 and TRBJ1-1; no clear D. The CDR3 runs 15 residues. From germline, CDR1 is MDHEN and CDR2 SYDVKM. Trimming stripped 5 bases from V and 3 bases from J, with 16 bases between. The CDR3 coding sequence is TGTGCCAGCAGTCCCGGCGTAACCGGGTACACTGAAGCTTTCTTT. Protein: CASSPGVTGYTEAFF.

The chain employs TRBV29-1 and TRBJ1-3; D is possibly TRBD1 (6 bases). The CDR3 totals 13 residues. V was shortened by 7 bases and J by 4 bases, with 14 bases between the two germline ends. CDR1 is SQVTM, CDR2 ANQGSEA, per germline. CDR3 protein: CSAATGGGNTIYF. The CDR3 nucleotides read TGCAGCGCCGCGACAGGCGGAGGAAACACCATATATTTT.

This clone was detected once. This rearrangement joins TRBV5-5 to TRBJ2-5; TRBD1 or TRBD2 may be the D gene (5 bases each). Germline CDR1 SGHKS, CDR2 YYEKEE (reference sequence). The CDR3 is 13 residues long. V was clipped by 0 bases and J by 3 bases, with 6 bases between them. The CDR3 sequence is CASSLGGEETQYF. The CDR3 DNA reads TGTGCCAGCAGCTTGGGAGGGGAAGAGACCCAGTACTTC.

This clone has just one count. This specimen includes other DNA sequences encoding the same CDR3. The genes are TRBV29-1 and TRBJ1-1; D not resolved. V lost 1 base and J lost 1, with 4 bases in between. The V gene's germline CDR1 is SQVTM and CDR2 ANQGSEA. This CDR3 contains 12 residues. The CDR3 region has the DNA TGCAGCGTTGAAGGTGGGAACACTGAAGCTTTCTTT. It encodes CSVEGGNTEAFF.

Notes on this clone: Other nucleotide sequences in the sample specify the same CDR3. This chain joins TRBV6-5 and TRBJ2-3; TRBD1 or TRBD2 may be the D gene (6 bases each). The germline V gene has CDR1 MNHEY and CDR2 SVGAGI. V was shortened by 2 bases and J by 3 bases, with 9 bases between the two germline ends. The CDR3 extends over 14 amino acids. CDR3 nucleotide sequence: TGTGCCAGCAGTTACAGGAGGGGGACAGATACGCAGTATTTT. Its protein is CASSYRRGTDTQYF.

This clone appeared a single time. The genes are TRBV20-1 and TRBJ1-2; D ambiguous. Germline V gives CDR1 DFQATT, CDR2 SNEGSKA (reference sequence). Trimming shortened V by 6 bases and J by 8 bases, and 10 bases separated the two germline ends. The CDR3 has 10 amino acids. In DNA, the CDR3 is TGCAGTGCCACAAGGGTCGGCTACACCTTC. Its protein is CSATRVGYTF.

The rearrangement joins TRBV14 to TRBJ1-3; D not certain. This CDR3 has 16 residues. CDR1 and CDR2 from the germline V gene are SGHDN and FVKESK. Trimming shortened V by 0 bases and J by 2 bases, and 11 bases separated the two germline ends. The CDR3 nucleotides read TGTGCCAGCAGCCAAGATCTTCGGGGAGCTGGAAACACCATATATTTT. It translates to CASSQDLRGAGNTIYF.